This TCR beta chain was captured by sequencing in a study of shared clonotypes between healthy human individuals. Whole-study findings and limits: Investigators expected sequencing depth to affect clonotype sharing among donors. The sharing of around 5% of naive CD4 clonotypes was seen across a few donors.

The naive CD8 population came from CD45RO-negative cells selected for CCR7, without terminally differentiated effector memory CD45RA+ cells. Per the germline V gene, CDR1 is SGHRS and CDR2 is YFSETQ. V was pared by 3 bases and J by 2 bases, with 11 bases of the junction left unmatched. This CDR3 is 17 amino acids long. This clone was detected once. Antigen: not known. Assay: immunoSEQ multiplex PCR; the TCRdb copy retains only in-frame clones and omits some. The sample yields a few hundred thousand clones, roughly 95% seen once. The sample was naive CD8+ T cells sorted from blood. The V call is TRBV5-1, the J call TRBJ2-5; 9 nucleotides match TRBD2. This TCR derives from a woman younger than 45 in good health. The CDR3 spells CASSSIGSGGLQETQYF. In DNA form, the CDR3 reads TGCGCCAGCAGCTCCATTGGTAGCGGGGGATTACAAGAGACCCAGTACTTC. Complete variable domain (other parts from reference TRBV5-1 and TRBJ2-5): KAGVTQTPRYLIKTRGQQVTLSCSPISGHRSVSWYQQTPGQGLQFLFEYFSETQRNKGNFPGRFSGRQFSNSRSEMNVSTLELGDSALYLCASSSIGSGGLQETQYFGPGTRLLVL.